This T cell receptor (beta chain) was sequenced during a study of early T cells in non-severe SARS-CoV-2 infection. This CDR3 spans 14 amino acids. Germline CDR1 is SGHKS and CDR2 is YYEKEE (reference sequence). The V gene lost 2 bases and the J gene lost 1 base, with 9 bases spanning the gap. Individual cDNA molecules received unique molecular identifiers. TCRdb re-called the 5' RACE reads with MiXCR, one entry per CDR3 protein. The repertoire holds roughly 28,000 distinct CDR3 sequences, with 4.5% to 5.5% as singletons. This clonotype is deemed medium-sized. The receptor was derived from an adult who was a healthcare worker with PCR-confirmed SARS-CoV-2 infection or an uninfected control (not recorded which). The chain links TRBV5-5 to TRBJ1-1; D is uncertain. The source material was whole blood. CDR3 DNA sequence: TGTGCCAGCAGCTTCGGCACGCCGAACACTGAAGCTTTCTTT. Its protein is CASSFGTPNTEAFF.